A selection of T cell receptor beta chains follows, all from one sample in a study of T-cell reconstitution after alpha-beta-depleted transplantation in children. TCRdb passed the PCR reads through MiXCR, listing each CDR3 protein once. The table lists roughly 670,000 distinct CDR3 sequences, under 15% of them singletons. Source: PBMCs, taken before TCRalphabeta/CD19-depleted stem cell transplant. These receptors all stem from a girl aged 2-15 years with congenital amegakaryocytic thrombocytopenia, due to receive a stem cell transplant. Each CDR3 is given with its conserved first and last residue. The order of the fields is CDR3 protein, CDR3 DNA, clone size, J gene, V gene, CDR3 length, D gene. D genes are given only for firm matches. Clone size, where shown, is once, few, many, or a class for clones that have expanded.

CASSLAVGSDTQYF TGCGCCAGCAGCTTGGCCGTCGGCTCCGATACGCAGTATTTT many TRBJ2-3 TRBV5-1 14 .
CASSPRPGLAHPSSYNEQFF TGTGCCAGCAGCCCCAGGCCGGGACTAGCCCATCCAAGCTCCTACAATGAGCAGTTCTTC few TRBJ2-1 TRBV7-2 20 TRBD2
CASSPSLGTNTGELFF TGTGCCAGCAGCCCGAGTTTGGGCACGAACACCGGGGAGCTGTTTTTT few TRBJ2-2 TRBV7-9 16 .
CASTRDREYEQYF TGTGCCAGTACCCGGGACAGGGAATACGAGCAGTACTTC few TRBJ2-7 TRBV12-3/TRBV12-4 13 TRBD1
CSVRGALTYEQYF TGCAGCGTGAGGGGGGCACTTACCTACGAGCAGTACTTC few TRBJ2-7 TRBV29-1 13 .
CSARTRGRYEQYF TGCAGTGCTAGAACCCGGGGTCGATACGAGCAGTACTTC many TRBJ2-7 TRBV20-1 13 .
CASLGLLNTEAFF TGTGCCAGCTTGGGGCTTTTGAACACTGAAGCTTTCTTT few TRBJ1-1 TRBV12-3/TRBV12-4 13 .
CATSDPDSLAQYF TGTGCCACCAGTGATCCCGACAGTCTCGCGCAGTATTTT many TRBJ2-3 TRBV24-1 13 .
CASSPWVRLGQETQYF TGTGCCAGCAGCCCCTGGGTCCGATTAGGCCAAGAGACCCAGTACTTC . TRBJ2-5 TRBV7-6 16 .
CASSLPGQSSYEQYF TGTGCCAGCAGCTTACCGGGACAGAGCTCCTACGAGCAGTACTTC few TRBJ2-7 TRBV7-9 15 TRBD1
CASSLRLAGVTDTQYF TGTGCCAGCAGCTTGAGACTAGCGGGAGTCACAGATACGCAGTATTTT few TRBJ2-3 TRBV7-2 16 TRBD2
CASSMLSGQVSETQYF TGTGCCAGCAGTATGCTGTCGGGGCAAGTTTCGGAGACCCAGTACTTC . TRBJ2-5 TRBV5-5 16 .
CASSQGQMGSPLHF TGTGCCAGCAGCCAAGGACAAATGGGCTCACCCCTCCACTTT few TRBJ1-6 TRBV3-1 14 .
CASSLYPGGGNNEQFF TGCGCCAGCAGCTTGTACCCGGGAGGGGGGAACAATGAGCAGTTCTTC many TRBJ2-1 TRBV5-1 16 TRBD2
CASSSASGLATGELFF TGCGCCAGCAGCTCCGCTAGCGGTCTTGCCACCGGGGAGCTGTTTTTT . TRBJ2-2 TRBV5-1 16 TRBD2
CASSPFYGTTGELFF TGTGCCAGCAGCCCTTTTTATGGCACCACCGGGGAGCTGTTTTTT few TRBJ2-2 TRBV7-3 15 .
CASSLTGGLGFEQFF TGTGCCAGCAGCTTGACGGGTGGGCTAGGGTTTGAGCAGTTCTTC few TRBJ2-1 TRBV7-9 15 .
CSATTRLAGGPNTQYF TGCAGTGCCACAACTCGACTAGCGGGAGGCCCGAATACGCAGTATTTT many TRBJ2-3 TRBV20-1 16 TRBD2
CASSFDSGGNQPQHF TGCGCCAGCAGCTTTGACTCGGGAGGCAATCAGCCCCAGCATTTT many TRBJ1-5 TRBV5-1 15 .
CASSSGHTSYEQYF TGCGCCAGCAGTTCGGGACATACCTCCTACGAGCAGTACTTC . TRBJ2-7 TRBV10-2 14 .
CASSGNRGLGRGEQYF TGCGCCAGCAGCGGAAACAGGGGGCTTGGACGTGGCGAGCAGTACTTC . TRBJ2-7 TRBV5-1 16 TRBD1
CSALAPQGETQYF TGCAGTGCTCTAGCCCCTCAGGGAGAGACCCAGTACTTC few TRBJ2-5 TRBV20-1 13 .
CSTGRGYGYTF TGCAGTACAGGGCGGGGCTATGGCTACACCTTC many TRBJ1-2 TRBV20-1 11 .
CASSDVGQPGTGELFF TGTGCCAGCAGTGATGTCGGGCAGCCGGGGACCGGGGAGCTGTTTTTT . TRBJ2-2 TRBV2 16 .
CASSSLLTDLQQTQYF TGTGCCAGCAGTTCCCTTTTGACTGACCTACAACAGACCCAGTACTTC once TRBJ2-5 TRBV28 16 .
CATNRGPTGSGELFF TGTGCCACTAACCGGGGACCCACAGGGTCCGGGGAGCTGTTTTTT . TRBJ2-2 TRBV10-3 15 .
CSARVGLVVEQFF TGCAGTGCTAGGGTGGGACTAGTCGTTGAGCAGTTCTTC many TRBJ2-1 TRBV20-1 13 TRBD2
CASSLFSGPSSSYEQYF TGTGCCAGCAGCTTGTTTAGCGGTCCTTCCAGCTCCTACGAGCAGTACTTC many TRBJ2-7 TRBV5-6 17 .
CAISEPGTRDPYEQYF TGTGCCATCAGTGAGCCCGGGACTAGAGACCCCTACGAGCAGTACTTC few TRBJ2-7 TRBV10-3 16 TRBD2
CSVTSGRVSYNEQFF TGCAGTGTAACTTCCGGGAGGGTCTCCTACAATGAGCAGTTCTTC few TRBJ2-1 TRBV20-1 15 TRBD2
CATSDLRQVDGQYF TGTGCCACCAGTGATTTGAGGCAAGTTGACGGGCAGTACTTC many TRBJ2-7 TRBV24-1 14 .
CASSDPGGSFGTQYF TGTGCCAGCAGTGATCCAGGGGGCTCTTTCGGGACCCAGTACTTC . TRBJ2-5 TRBV25-1 15 TRBD1
CASSFLTSRPSNEQFF TGTGCCAGCAGTTTTCTGACTAGCCGGCCGAGCAATGAGCAGTTCTTC few TRBJ2-1 TRBV12-3/TRBV12-4 16 TRBD2
CSARALIITSGISTDTQYF TGCAGTGCTAGAGCCCTCATCATCACCAGCGGAATTAGCACAGATACGCAGTATTTT many TRBJ2-3 TRBV20-1 19 .
CSVAVMNTEAFF TGCAGTGTGGCCGTGATGAACACTGAAGCTTTCTTT . TRBJ1-1 TRBV20-1 12 .
CSARVRGAETQYF TGCAGTGCTAGAGTAAGAGGGGCCGAGACCCAGTACTTC many TRBJ2-5 TRBV20-1 13 .
CASNTGTGAYEQYF TGCGCCAGCAACACCGGGACAGGGGCCTACGAGCAGTACTTC . TRBJ2-7 TRBV5-1 14 TRBD1
CSASGTGSIHEQYF TGCAGTGCTTCCGGGACAGGTTCTATCCACGAGCAGTACTTC many TRBJ2-7 TRBV20-1 14 TRBD1
CASSLVASGRDYEQYF TGCGCCAGCAGCTTGGTAGCTAGCGGGAGGGACTACGAGCAGTACTTC few TRBJ2-7 TRBV5-1 16 TRBD2
CATRQGTSGRSEQFF TGTGCCACCAGACAAGGGACTAGCGGGAGAAGTGAGCAGTTCTTC . TRBJ2-1 TRBV24-1 15 TRBD2
CASSLIFRETQYF TGTGCCAGCAGCTTAATTTTTAGGGAGACCCAGTACTTC . TRBJ2-5 TRBV7-6 13 .
CASSYSSLTGANVLTF TGTGCCAGCAGCTACTCGTCCCTCACTGGGGCCAACGTCCTGACTTTC few TRBJ2-6 TRBV11-2 16 .
CSARQTEQGAPEEQYF TGCAGTGCTCGACAAACTGAACAGGGGGCACCAGAAGAGCAGTACTTC many TRBJ2-7 TRBV20-1 16 TRBD1
CASSLAGEVGYEQFF TGCGCCAGCAGCTTGGCCGGGGAGGTCGGGTATGAGCAGTTCTTC few TRBJ2-1 TRBV5-1 15 .
CASLDGGYGYTF TGTGCCAGCCTGGACGGAGGCTATGGCTACACCTTC many TRBJ1-2 TRBV25-1 12 .
CASSTRAGTDTQYF TGTGCCAGCAGTACCCGGGCCGGCACAGATACGCAGTATTTT . TRBJ2-3 TRBV12-3/TRBV12-4 14 .
CASSRTGGLTDTQYF TGCGCCAGCAGTCGGACAGGGGGCCTCACAGATACGCAGTATTTT many TRBJ2-3 TRBV5-1 15 TRBD1
CASSMVVVSLDGEETQYF TGTGCCAGTAGTATGGTGGTGGTGTCCCTTGACGGCGAAGAGACCCAGTACTTC many TRBJ2-5 TRBV19 18 .
CASSPPGYTGELFF TGTGCCAGCTCACCACCGGGGTACACCGGGGAGCTGTTTTTT . TRBJ2-2 TRBV18 14 .
CASSLARGAYEQYF TGTGCCAGCAGTTTAGCCCGGGGAGCCTACGAGCAGTACTTC many TRBJ2-7 TRBV12-3/TRBV12-4 14 .
CSVQAANRGELFF TGCAGCGTTCAAGCAGCGAATAGAGGGGAGCTGTTTTTT many TRBJ2-2 TRBV29-1 13 .
CASSPPGGSGHYEQYF TGTGCCAGCAGCCCGCCAGGGGGATCGGGGCACTACGAGCAGTACTTC . TRBJ2-7 TRBV12-3/TRBV12-4 16 TRBD1
CASSLAHRLAAVNEQFF TGTGCCAGCAGTTTAGCGCATCGACTAGCGGCGGTAAATGAGCAGTTCTTC many TRBJ2-1 TRBV12-3/TRBV12-4 17 TRBD2
CASSPRTGAADTQYF TGTGCCAGCAGCCCCCGGACAGGGGCGGCAGATACGCAGTATTTT few TRBJ2-3 TRBV7-2 15 TRBD1
CSATGPVRLVGEGEQYF TGCAGTGCTACTGGTCCAGTAAGACTGGTAGGGGAAGGCGAGCAGTACTTC many TRBJ2-7 TRBV20-1 17 .